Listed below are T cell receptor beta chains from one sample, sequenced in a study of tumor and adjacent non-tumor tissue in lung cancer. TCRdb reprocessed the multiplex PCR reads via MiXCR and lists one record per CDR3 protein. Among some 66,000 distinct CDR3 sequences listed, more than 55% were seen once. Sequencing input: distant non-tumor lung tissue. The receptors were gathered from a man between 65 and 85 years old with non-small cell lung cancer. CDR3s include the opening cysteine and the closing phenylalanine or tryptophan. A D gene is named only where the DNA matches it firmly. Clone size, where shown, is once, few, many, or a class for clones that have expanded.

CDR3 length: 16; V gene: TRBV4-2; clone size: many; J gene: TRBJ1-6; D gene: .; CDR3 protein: CASSQVKTGLNSPLHF; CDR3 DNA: TGTGCCAGCAGCCAAGTGAAGACAGGACTTAATTCACCCCTCCACTTT
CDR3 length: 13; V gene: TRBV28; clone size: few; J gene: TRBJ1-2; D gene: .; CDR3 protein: CVSTQQDNYDYTF; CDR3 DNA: TGTGTCAGCACGCAACAGGATAACTATGACTACACCTTC
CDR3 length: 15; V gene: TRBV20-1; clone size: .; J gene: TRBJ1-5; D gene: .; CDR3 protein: CSARAGNRRSQPQHF; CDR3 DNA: TGCAGTGCTAGAGCCGGCAACCGGAGGAGTCAGCCCCAGCATTTT
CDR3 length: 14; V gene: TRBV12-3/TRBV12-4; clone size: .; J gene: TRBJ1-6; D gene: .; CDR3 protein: CASSSEGGNSLLHF; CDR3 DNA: TGTGCCAGCAGTTCAGAGGGAGGAAATTCACTCCTCCACTTT
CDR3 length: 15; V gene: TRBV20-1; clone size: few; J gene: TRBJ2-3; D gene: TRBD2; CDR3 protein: CSARGTSGRGDTQYF; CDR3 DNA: TGCAGTGCTAGAGGCACTAGCGGGAGGGGAGATACGCAGTATTTT
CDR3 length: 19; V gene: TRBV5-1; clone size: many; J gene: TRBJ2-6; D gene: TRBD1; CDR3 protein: CASSGGQGDFGSGANVLTF; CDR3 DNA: TGCGCCAGCAGCGGGGGACAGGGGGATTTCGGCTCTGGGGCCAACGTCCTGACTTTC
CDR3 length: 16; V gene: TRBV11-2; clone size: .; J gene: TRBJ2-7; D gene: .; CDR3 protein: CASSSPIGREPYGQYF; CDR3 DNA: TGTGCCAGCAGCTCCCCCATTGGGCGAGAACCCTACGGGCAGTACTTC
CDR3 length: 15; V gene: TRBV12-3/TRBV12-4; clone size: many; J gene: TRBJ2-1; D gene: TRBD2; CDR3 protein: CASSSGTSSYNEQFF; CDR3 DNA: TGTGCCAGCAGTTCCGGGACTAGCTCCTACAATGAGCAGTTCTTC
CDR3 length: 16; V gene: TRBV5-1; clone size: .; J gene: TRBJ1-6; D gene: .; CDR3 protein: CASNLRGREYNSPLHF; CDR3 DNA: TGCGCCAGCAACTTGAGAGGCCGGGAGTATAATTCACCCCTCCACTTT
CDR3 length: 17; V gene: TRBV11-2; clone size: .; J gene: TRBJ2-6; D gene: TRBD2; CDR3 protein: CVSNSRGGGSGANVLTF; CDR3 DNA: TGTGTCAGCAACTCCCGGGGGGGTGGCTCTGGGGCCAACGTCCTGACTTTC
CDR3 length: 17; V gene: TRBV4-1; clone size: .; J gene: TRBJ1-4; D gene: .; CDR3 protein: CTTRDGRGCLTNEKLFF; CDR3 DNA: TGCACCACCAGGGACGGGAGGGGCTGTTTGACTAATGAAAAACTGTTTTTT
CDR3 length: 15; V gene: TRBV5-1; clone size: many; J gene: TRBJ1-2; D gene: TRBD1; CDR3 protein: CASSLQTGVTDGYTF; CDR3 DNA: TGCGCCAGCAGCTTGCAAACAGGGGTTACGGATGGCTACACCTTC
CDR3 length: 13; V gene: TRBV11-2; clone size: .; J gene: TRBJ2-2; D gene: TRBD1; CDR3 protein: CASSLQGTGELFF; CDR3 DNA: TGTGCTAGCAGTCTACAGGGGACCGGGGAGCTGTTCTTT
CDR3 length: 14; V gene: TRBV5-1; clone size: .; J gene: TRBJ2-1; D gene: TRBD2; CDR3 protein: CASSSSLAGGWQFF; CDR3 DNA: TGCGCCAGCAGCTCCTCACTAGCGGGAGGATGGCAGTTCTTC
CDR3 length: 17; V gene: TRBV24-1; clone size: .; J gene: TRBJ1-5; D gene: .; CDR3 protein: CATSDYPGTRGKQPQHF; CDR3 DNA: TGTGCCACCAGTGACTACCCCGGGACACGGGGCAAACAGCCCCAGCATTTT
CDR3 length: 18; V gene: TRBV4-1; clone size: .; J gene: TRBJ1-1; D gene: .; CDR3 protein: CVNSRGDAGRSLGAEAFF; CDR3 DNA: TGCGTCAACAGTCGAGGGGATGCGGGACGCAGCCTGGGGGCTGAAGCTTTCTTT
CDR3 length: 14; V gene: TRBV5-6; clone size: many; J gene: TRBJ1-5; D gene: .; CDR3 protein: CASSSPGENQPQHF; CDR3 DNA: TGTGCCAGCAGCTCGCCAGGGGAGAATCAGCCCCAGCATTTT
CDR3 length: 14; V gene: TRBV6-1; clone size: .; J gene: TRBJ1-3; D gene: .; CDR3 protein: CASSPDRTGNTIYF; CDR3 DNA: TGTGCAAGCAGTCCCGACAGGACTGGAAACACCATATATTTT
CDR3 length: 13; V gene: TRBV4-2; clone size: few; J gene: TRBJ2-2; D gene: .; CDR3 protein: CASSPRGGGELFF; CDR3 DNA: TGTGCCAGCAGCCCCAGGGGAGGCGGGGAACTGTTTTTT
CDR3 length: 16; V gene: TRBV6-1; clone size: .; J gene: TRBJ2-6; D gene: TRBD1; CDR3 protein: CASSTGDSPGANVLTF; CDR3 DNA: TGTGCCAGCAGTACCGGGGACAGCCCTGGGGCCAACGTCCTGACTTTC
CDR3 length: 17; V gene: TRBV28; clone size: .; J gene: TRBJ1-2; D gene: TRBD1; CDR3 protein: CASSGKQGQGEDYGYTF; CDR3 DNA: TGTGCCAGCAGTGGAAAACAGGGACAGGGGGAAGACTATGGCTACACCTTC
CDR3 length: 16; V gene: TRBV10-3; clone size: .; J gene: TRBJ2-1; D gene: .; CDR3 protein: CAVSHTSGRENNEQFF; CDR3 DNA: TGTGCCGTTAGTCATACCAGCGGCAGGGAGAACAATGAGCAGTTCTTC
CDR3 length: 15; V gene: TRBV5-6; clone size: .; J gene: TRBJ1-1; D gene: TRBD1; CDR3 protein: CASSLGLTGGTEAFF; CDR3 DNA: TGTGCCAGTAGCTTGGGGCTTACAGGGGGCACTGAAGCTTTCTTT
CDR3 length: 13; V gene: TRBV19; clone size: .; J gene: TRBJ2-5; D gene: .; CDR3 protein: CASSSSYQETQYF; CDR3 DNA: TGTGCCAGTAGTTCATCGTACCAAGAGACCCAGTACTTC
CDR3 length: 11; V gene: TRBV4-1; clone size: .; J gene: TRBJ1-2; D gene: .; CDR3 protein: CVSSQVVGYTF; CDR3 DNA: TGCGTCAGCAGCCAAGTGGTAGGCTACACCTTC
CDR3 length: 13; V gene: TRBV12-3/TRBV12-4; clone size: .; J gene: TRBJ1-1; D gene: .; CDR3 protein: CAGSPRGGTEAFF; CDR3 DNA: TGTGCTGGCAGTCCCAGGGGAGGAACTGAAGCTTTCTTT
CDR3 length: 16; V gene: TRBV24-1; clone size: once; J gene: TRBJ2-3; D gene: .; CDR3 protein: CATSGTYQGNGDTQYF; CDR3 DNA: TGTGCCACCAGTGGTACTTATCAGGGGAATGGAGATACGCAGTATTTT
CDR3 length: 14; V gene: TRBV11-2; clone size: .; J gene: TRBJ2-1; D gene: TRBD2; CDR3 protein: CASIVAGPYNEQFF; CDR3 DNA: TGTGCTAGCATAGTAGCGGGACCTTACAATGAGCAGTTCTTC
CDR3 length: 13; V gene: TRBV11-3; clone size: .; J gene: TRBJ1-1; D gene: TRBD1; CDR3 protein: CASSHRGRTEAFF; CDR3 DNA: TGTGCCAGCAGCCACAGGGGGAGGACTGAAGCTTTCTTT
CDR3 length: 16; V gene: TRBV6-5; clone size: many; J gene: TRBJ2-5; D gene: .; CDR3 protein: CASSSTGTTGAETQYF; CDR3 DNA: TGTGCCAGCAGTTCCACAGGGACTACAGGGGCAGAGACCCAGTACTTC
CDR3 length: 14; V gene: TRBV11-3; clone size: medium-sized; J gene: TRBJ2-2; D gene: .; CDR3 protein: CASSPTANTGELFF; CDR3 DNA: TGTGCCAGCAGCCCGACGGCGAACACCGGGGAGCTGTTTTTT
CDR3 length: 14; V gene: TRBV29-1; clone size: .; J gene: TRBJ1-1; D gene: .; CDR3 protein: CSVNVGEGRTEAFF; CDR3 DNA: TGCAGTGTCAACGTCGGAGAGGGGAGAACTGAAGCTTTCTTT
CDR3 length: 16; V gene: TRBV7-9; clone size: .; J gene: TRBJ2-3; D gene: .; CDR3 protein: CASSGKGGRFKDTQYF; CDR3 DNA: TGTGCCAGCAGCGGGAAGGGTGGGCGTTTCAAAGATACACAGTACTTT
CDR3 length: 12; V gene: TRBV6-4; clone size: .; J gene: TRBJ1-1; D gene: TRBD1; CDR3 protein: CASSNNDREVFF; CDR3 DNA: TGTGCCAGCAGTAACAACGACAGGGAAGTTTTCTTC
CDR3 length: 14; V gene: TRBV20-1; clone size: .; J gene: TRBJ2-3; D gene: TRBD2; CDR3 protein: CSAPTRGGRDTQYF; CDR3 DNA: TGCAGTGCTCCGACCCGGGGGGGCAGGGATACGCAGTATTTT
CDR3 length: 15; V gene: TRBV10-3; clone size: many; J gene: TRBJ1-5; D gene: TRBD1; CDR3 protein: CASNQGGGSNQPQHF; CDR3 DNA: TGTGCCTCAAACCAGGGGGGAGGCAGCAATCAGCCCCAGCATTTT
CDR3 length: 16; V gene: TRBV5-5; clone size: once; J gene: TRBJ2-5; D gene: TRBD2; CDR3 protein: CASSGGTSGGHEAQYF; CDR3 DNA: TGTGCCAGCAGCGGAGGGACTAGCGGGGGGCATGAGGCCCAATACTTC
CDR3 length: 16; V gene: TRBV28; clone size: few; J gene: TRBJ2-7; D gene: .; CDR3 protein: CASSSRPFAVSYEQYF; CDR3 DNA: TGTGCCAGCAGTTCCCGCCCATTCGCAGTCTCCTACGAGCAGTACTTC
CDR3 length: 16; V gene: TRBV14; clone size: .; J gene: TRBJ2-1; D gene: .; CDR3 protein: CASSQDLLSSYNEQFF; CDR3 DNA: TGTGCCAGCAGCCAAGATTTACTATCAAGTTACAATGAGCAGTTCTTC
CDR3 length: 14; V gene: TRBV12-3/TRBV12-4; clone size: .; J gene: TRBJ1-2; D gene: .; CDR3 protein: CVSSPGPKPRGYTF; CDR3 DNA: TGTGTCAGCAGTCCAGGACCCAAGCCGCGGGGCTACACCTTC
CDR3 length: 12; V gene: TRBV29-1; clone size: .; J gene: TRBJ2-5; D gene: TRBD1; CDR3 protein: CSAQGARETQYF; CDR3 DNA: TGCAGCGCCCAGGGGGCGCGGGAGACCCAGTACTTC
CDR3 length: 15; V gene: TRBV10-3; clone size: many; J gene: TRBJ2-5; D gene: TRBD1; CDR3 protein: CAISRGTKDVETQYF; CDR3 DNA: TGTGCCATCAGCAGGGGGACAAAAGATGTGGAGACCCAGTACTTC
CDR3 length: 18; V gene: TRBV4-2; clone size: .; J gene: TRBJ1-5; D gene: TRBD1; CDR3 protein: CASSQGRTQGMSNQPQQF; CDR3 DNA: TGTGCCAGCAGCCAAGGGAGGACACAGGGGATGAGCAATCAGCCCCAGCAGTTT
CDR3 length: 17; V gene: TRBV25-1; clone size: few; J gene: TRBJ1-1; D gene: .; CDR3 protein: CASSEYGNGGVNTEAFF; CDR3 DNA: TGTGCCAGCAGTGAATATGGCAATGGTGGGGTGAACACTGAAGCTTTCTTT
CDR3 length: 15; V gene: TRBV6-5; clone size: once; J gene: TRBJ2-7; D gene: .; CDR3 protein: CDSSYSSDSGGNQYF; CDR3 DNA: TGTGACAGCAGTTACTCCTCGGACAGCGGAGGTAACCAGTACTTC
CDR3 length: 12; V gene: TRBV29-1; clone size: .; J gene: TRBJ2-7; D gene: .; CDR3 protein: CNIEEGRREQYF; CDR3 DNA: TGCAACATTGAAGAGGGACGGAGGGAGCAGTACTTC
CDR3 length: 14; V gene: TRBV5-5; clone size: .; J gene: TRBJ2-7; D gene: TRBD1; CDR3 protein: CASSIRTGAGEQYF; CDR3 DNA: TGTGCCAGCAGCATAAGGACAGGGGCGGGCGAGCAGTACTTC
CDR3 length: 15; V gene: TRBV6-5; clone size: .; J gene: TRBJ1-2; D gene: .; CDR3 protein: CASSYSRQVNHGYTF; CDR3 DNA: TGTGCCAGCAGTTACTCGAGGCAGGTTAACCATGGTTACACCTTC
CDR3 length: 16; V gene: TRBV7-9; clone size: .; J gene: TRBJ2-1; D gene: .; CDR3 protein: CASSFRWEATYNEQFF; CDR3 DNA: TGTGCCAGCAGCTTTAGGTGGGAGGCCACTTACAATGAGCAGTTCTTC
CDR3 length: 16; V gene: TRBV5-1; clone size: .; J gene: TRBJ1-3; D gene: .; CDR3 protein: CASSLQGPSGGNTIYF; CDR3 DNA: TGCGCCAGCAGCCTCCAGGGCCCGAGCGGTGGAAACACCATATATTTT
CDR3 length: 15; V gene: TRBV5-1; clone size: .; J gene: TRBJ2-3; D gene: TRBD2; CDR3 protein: CASSPQRERADTQCF; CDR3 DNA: TGCGCCAGCAGCCCCCAGCGGGAGAGAGCGGATACGCAGTGTTTT
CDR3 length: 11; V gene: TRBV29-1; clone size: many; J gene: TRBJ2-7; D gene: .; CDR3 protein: CSVTGAGEQYF; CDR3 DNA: TGCAGCGTAACCGGAGCTGGCGAGCAGTACTTC